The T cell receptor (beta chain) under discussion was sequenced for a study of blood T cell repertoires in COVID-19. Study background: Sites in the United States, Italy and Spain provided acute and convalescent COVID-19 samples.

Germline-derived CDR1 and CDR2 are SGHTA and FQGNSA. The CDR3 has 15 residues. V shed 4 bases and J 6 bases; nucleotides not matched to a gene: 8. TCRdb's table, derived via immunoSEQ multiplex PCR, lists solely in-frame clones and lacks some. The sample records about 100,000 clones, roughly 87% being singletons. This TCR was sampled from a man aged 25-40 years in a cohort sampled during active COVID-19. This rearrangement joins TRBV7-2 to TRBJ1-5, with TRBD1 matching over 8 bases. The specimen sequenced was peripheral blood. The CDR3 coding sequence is TGTGCCAGCAGCTCGGGGCAGGGGGCTGGTCAGCCCCAGCATTTT. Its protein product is CASSSGQGAGQPQHF.